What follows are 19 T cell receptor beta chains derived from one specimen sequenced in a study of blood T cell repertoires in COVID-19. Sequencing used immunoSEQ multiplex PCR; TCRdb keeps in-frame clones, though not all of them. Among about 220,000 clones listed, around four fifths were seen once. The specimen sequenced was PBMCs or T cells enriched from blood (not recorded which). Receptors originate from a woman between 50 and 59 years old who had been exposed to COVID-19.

CDR3 amino acids: CASSYPTGFRGELFF. The CDR3 nucleotides are TGTGCCAGCAGTTACCCAACAGGGTTCCGGGGGGAGCTGTTTTTT. The chain couples TRBV6-6 to TRBJ2-2; D may be TRBD1 (6 bases). Between the trimmed V and J ends, which lost 2 bases and 8 bases, there was a span of 15 bases. The CDR3 is 15 residues long. Germline V lookup: CDR1 MNHNY, CDR2 SVGAGI (reference sequence).

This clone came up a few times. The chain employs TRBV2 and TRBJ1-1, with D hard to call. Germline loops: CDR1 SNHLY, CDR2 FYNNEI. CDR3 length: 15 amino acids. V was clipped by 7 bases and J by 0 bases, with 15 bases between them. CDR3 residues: CASKARSTLNTEAFF. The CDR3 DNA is TGTGCCAGCAAAGCCCGATCGACATTGAACACTGAAGCTTTCTTT.

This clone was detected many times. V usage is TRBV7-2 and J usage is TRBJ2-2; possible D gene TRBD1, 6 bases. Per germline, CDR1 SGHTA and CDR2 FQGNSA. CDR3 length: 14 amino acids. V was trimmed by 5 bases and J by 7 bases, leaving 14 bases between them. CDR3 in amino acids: CASSPQGIGGELFF. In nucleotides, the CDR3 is TGTGCCAGCAGCCCACAGGGTATCGGCGGGGAGCTGTTTTTT. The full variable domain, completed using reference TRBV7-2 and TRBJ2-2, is GAGVSQSPSNKVTEKGKDVELRCDPISGHTALYWYRQSLGQGLEFLIYFQGNSAPDKSGLPSDRFSAERTGGSVSTLTIQRTQQEDSAVYLCASSPQGIGGELFFGEGSRLTVL.

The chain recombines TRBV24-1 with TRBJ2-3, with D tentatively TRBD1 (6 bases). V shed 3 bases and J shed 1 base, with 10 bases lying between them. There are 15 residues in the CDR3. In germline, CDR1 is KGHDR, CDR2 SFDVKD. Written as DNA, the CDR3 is TGTGCCACCAGTGATCCCGACAGGCGCACAGATACGCAGTATTTT. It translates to CATSDPDRRTDTQYF.

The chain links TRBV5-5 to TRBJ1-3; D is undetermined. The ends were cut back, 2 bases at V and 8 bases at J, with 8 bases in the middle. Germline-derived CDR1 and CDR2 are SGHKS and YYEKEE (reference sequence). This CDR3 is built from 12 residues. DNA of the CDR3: TGTGCCAGCAGCTTAGGAACAGACACCATATATTTT. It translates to CASSLGTDTIYF.

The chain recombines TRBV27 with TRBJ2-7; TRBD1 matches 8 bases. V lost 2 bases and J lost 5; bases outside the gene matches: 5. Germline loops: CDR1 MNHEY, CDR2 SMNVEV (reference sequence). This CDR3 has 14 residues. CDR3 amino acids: CASSLRTGKNEQYF. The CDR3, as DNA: TGTGCCAGCAGTTTAAGGACAGGGAAAAACGAGCAGTACTTC.

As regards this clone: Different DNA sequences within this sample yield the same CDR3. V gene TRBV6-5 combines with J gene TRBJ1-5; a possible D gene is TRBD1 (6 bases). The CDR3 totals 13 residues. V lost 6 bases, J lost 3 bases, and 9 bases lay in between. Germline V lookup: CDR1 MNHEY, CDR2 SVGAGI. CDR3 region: CASSQGHNQPQHF. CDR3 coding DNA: TGTGCCAGCAGCCAGGGGCACAATCAGCCCCAGCATTTT.

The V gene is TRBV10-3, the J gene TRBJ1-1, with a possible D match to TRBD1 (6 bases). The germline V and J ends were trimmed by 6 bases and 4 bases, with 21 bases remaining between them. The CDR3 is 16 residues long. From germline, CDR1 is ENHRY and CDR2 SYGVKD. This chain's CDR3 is CAISQRQAGAGTEAFF. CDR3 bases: TGTGCCATCAGCCAACGACAGGCCGGGGCGGGCACTGAAGCTTTCTTT.

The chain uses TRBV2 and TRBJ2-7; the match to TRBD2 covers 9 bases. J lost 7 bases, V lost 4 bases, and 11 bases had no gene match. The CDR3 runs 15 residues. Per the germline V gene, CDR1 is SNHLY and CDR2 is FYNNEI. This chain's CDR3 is CASSGGGLAGSEQYF. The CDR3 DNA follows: TGTGCCAGCAGTGGGGGTGGGCTAGCGGGGTCGGAGCAGTACTTC.

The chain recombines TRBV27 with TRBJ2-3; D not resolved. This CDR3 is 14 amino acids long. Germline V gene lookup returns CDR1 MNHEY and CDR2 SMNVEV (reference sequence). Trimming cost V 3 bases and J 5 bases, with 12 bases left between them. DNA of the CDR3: TGTGCCAGCAGTTTGCAGCTGGCAGGAGATACGCAGTATTTT. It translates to CASSLQLAGDTQYF.

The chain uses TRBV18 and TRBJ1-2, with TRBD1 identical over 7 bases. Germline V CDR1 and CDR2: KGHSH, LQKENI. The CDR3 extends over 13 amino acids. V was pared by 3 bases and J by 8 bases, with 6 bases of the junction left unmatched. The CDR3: CASSPDRERGYTF. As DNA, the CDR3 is TGTGCCAGCTCACCTGACAGGGAGAGGGGCTACACCTTC.

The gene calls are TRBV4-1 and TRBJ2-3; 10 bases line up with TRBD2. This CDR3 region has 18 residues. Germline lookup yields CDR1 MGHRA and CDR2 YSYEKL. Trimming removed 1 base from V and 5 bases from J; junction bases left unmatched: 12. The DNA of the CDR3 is TGCGCCAGCAGCCAAGTGTATAAGAGCGGGGGGGCGGTAGATACGCAGTATTTT. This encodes CASSQVYKSGGAVDTQYF.

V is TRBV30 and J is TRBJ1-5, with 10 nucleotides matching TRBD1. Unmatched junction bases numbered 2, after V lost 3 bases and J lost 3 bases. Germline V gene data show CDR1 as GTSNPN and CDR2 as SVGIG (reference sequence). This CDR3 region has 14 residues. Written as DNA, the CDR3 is TGTGCCTGGAGAGACAGGGGGCCCAATCAGCCCCAGCATTTT. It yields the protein CAWRDRGPNQPQHF.

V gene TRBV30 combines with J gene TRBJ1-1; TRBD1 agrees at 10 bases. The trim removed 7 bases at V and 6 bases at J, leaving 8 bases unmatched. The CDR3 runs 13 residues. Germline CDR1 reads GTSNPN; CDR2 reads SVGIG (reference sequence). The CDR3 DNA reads TGTGCCTCGGGACAGGGGACGGAGGCTGAAGCTTTCTTT. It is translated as CASGQGTEAEAFF.

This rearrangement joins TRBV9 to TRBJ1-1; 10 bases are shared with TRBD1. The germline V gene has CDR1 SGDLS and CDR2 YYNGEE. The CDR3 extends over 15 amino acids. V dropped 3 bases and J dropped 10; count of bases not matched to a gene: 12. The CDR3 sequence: CASSAGPLDRGRAFF. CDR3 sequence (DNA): TGTGCCAGCAGCGCCGGACCTTTGGACAGGGGGAGAGCTTTCTTT.

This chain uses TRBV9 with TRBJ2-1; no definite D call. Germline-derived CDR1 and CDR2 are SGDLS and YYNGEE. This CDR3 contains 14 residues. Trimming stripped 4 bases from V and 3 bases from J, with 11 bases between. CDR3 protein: CASSSQALYNEQFF. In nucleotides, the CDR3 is TGTGCCAGCAGCTCTCAGGCCCTCTACAATGAGCAGTTCTTC. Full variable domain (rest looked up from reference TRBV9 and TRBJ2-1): DSGVTQTPKHLITATGQRVTLRCSPRSGDLSVYWYQQSLDQGLQFLIQYYNGEERAKGNILERFSAQQFPDLHSELNLSSLELGDSALYFCASSSQALYNEQFFGPGTRLTVL.

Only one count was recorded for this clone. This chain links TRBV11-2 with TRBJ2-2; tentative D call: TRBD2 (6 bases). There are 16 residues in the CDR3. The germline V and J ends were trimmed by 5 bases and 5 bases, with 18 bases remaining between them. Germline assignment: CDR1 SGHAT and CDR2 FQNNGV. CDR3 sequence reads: CASSPSVEGRTGELFF. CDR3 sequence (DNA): TGTGCCAGCAGCCCGTCAGTGGAAGGGAGGACCGGGGAGCTGTTTTTT.

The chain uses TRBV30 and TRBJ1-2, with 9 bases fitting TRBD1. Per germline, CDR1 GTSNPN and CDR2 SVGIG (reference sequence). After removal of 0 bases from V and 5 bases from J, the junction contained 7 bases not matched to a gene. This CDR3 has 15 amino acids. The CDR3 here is CAWSVGSTGGYGYTF. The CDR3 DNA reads TGTGCCTGGAGTGTAGGCTCGACAGGGGGGTATGGCTACACCTTC.

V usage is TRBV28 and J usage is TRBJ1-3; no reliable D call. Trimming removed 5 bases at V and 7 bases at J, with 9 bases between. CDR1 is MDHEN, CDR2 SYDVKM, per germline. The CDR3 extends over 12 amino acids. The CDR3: CASSGQWNTIYF. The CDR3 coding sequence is TGTGCCAGCAGTGGGCAATGGAACACCATATATTTT.